The 5 T cell receptor beta chains given below trace back to one sample, sequenced in a study of cytomegalovirus exposure and HLA in healthy donors. Primers included in the PCR were 60 Vbeta and 13 Jbeta primers. Sequencing used immunoSEQ multiplex PCR; TCRdb keeps in-frame clones, though not all of them. The profile covers roughly 120,000 clones, with around 64% appearing a single time and 2.2% taken by the ten largest. The material sequenced was PBMCs. Receptors originate from a woman younger than 45 in good health and CMV-seronegative.

V usage is TRBV29-1 and J usage is TRBJ1-1, with D perhaps matching TRBD1 (6 bases). With 7 bases removed from V and 3 bases from J, the gap between germline ends came to 18 bases. In germline, CDR1 is SQVTM, CDR2 ANQGSEA. The CDR3 totals 14 residues. The CDR3 region has the DNA TGCAGCGCCATAGGGGTAGGGGGTCACACTGAAGCTTTCTTT. The encoded protein is CSAIGVGGHTEAFF.

V and J are TRBV10-3 and TRBJ2-3; D is unclear. Germline CDR1 reads ENHRY; CDR2 reads SYGVKD. This CDR3 is built from 14 residues. V was cut by 7 bases and J by 2 bases, with 13 bases left in between. The CDR3 region is CAITRAVLTDTQYF. The CDR3 coding sequence is TGTGCCATCACCCGCGCGGTCCTCACAGATACGCAGTATTTT.

The rearrangement links TRBV28 to TRBJ1-1, with D unresolved. CDR1 MDHEN and CDR2 SYDVKM come from the germline V gene. CDR3 size: 12 residues. Trimming removed 2 bases at V and 5 bases at J, with 6 bases between. The CDR3 DNA reads as TGTGCCAGCAGTTTAAGTCAGACTGAAGCTTTCTTT. Protein sequence: CASSLSQTEAFF.

This rearrangement joins TRBV27 to TRBJ2-1, with TRBD2 identical over 10 bases. The trim removed 8 bases at V and 6 bases at J, leaving 7 bases unmatched. CDR3 length: 14 residues. The V gene's germline CDR1 is MNHEY and CDR2 SMNVEV (reference sequence). CDR3 DNA sequence: TGTGCCAGCCGCGGACTAGCGGAACGCAATGAGCAGTTCTTC. Its protein is CASRGLAERNEQFF.

With respect to this clone: At one end the junction does not follow the germline gene, possibly because of a read error. The chain recombines TRBV6-6 with TRBJ2-7; 7 bases are shared with TRBD1. Germline values: CDR1 MNHNY, CDR2 SVGAGI (reference sequence). The CDR3 covers 15 residues. The DNA for the CDR3 is TGTGCCACCAGTCTTCCCGGGACAGATCCCTACGAGCAGTACTTC. The encoded protein is CATSLPGTDPYEQYF.